Below, 2 T cell receptor beta chains from the same sample are listed, as sequenced in a study of cytomegalovirus exposure and HLA in healthy donors. The study ran its PCR with 60 Vbeta and 13 Jbeta primers. Here immunoSEQ multiplex PCR was the method, and the copy in TCRdb shows in-frame clones only, minus some. The sample lists 200,000 to 250,000 clones; roughly 79% were seen once. The sequenced sample consisted of PBMCs. These TCRs come from a man aged 18-30 years in good health and CMV-seronegative.

The J gene is TRBJ1-1, the V gene TRBV7-9, with D tentatively TRBD1 (5 bases). Looked up from germline, CDR1 is SEHNR and CDR2 is FQNEAQ (reference sequence). This CDR3 is 14 amino acids long. Deletions cut 3 bases from V and 4 bases from J, with 12 bases between. The CDR3 loop reads CASSFQGLGTEAFF. DNA of the CDR3: TGTGCCAGCAGCTTTCAGGGATTGGGCACTGAAGCTTTCTTT.

This clone was counted between two and nine times. The J gene is TRBJ2-7, the V gene TRBV4-1; TRBD2 matches at 10 bases. Germline V gives CDR1 MGHRA, CDR2 YSYEKL. This CDR3 is 15 amino acids long. The V segment lost 0 bases and the J segment 5 bases; nucleotides outside the gene matches: 4. Written as DNA, the CDR3 is TGCGCCAGCAGCCAAGAACTAGCGGGGTTGGACGAGCAGTACTTC. This encodes CASSQELAGLDEQYF.